This T cell receptor beta chain was sequenced for a study of technical replicates of blood from several donors. The protocol was immunoSEQ multiplex PCR, while the TCRdb copy is restricted to in-frame clones and leaves out a portion. The data hold tens of thousands of clones, with 95% observed a single time. The V and J ends lost 2 bases and 3 bases, in that order; junction bases with no gene match: 4. The CDR3 sequence is 15 residues long. Germline CDR1 SGHVS, CDR2 FNYEAQ. This clone was seen once. The origin of this receptor is a human donor in good health. The genes are TRBV7-6 and TRBJ2-5, with 9 bases lining up with TRBD2. The sequencing input was T cells isolated from PBMCs. The CDR3 is CASSLPASGKETQYF. For the CDR3, the DNA is TGTGCCAGCAGCTTACCGGCTAGCGGGAAAGAGACCCAGTACTTC.